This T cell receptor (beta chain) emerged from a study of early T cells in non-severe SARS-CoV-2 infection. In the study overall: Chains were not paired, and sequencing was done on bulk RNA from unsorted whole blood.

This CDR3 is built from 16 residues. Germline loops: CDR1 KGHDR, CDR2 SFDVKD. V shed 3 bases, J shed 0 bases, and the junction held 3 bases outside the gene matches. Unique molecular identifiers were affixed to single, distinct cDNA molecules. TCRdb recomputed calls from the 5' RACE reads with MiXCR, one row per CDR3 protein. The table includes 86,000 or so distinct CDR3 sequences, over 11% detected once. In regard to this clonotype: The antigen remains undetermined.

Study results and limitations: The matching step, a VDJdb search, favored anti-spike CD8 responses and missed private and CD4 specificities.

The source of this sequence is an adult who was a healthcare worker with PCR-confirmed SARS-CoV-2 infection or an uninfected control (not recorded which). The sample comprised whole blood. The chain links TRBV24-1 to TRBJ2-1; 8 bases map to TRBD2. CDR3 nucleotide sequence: TGTGCCACCAGTGATCCGAGCGGGAGCTCCTACAATGAGCAGTTCTTC. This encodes CATSDPSGSSYNEQFF.